The T cell receptor (beta chain) described here comes from a study of cytomegalovirus exposure and HLA in healthy donors. This CDR3 region has 15 residues. V was shortened by 0 bases and J by 3 bases, with 11 bases between the two germline ends. Germline CDR1 and CDR2: SGHVS and FNYEAQ. TCRdb's copy holds only in-frame clones and misses some; the assay was immunoSEQ multiplex PCR. The table has some 260,000 clones, about 90% seen once. This clonotype was obtained from a man between 18 and 35 years old in good health and CMV-seropositive. The chain carries TRBV7-6 and TRBJ1-2; no clear D. Sequenced sample: PBMCs. Here the CDR3 DNA reads TGTGCCAGCAGCTTAGCGAGCCAGACTTACTATGGCTACACCTTC. As protein: CASSLASQTYYGYTF.